The rows below give T cell receptor beta chains drawn from one sample of a study of blood T cells in healthy people across ages. A single record per CDR3 protein comes from TCRdb applying MiXCR to the 5' RACE reads. The data show over a million distinct CDR3 sequences, 42% seen once. The sequenced sample consisted of blood. All receptors derive from a young woman in good health. The conserved cysteine and the conserved F or W are not part of the CDR3 here. The D gene is left open where the match is weak.

TRBD1 TRBV18 ASSRDRVGEQY
- TRBV12-3/TRBV12-4 ASSLGAGQETQY
- TRBV5-1 ASRVDTGGLPF
- TRBV20-1 SARGDEGYEQY
- TRBV6-1 ASSEILQNYGYT
TRBD2 TRBV20-1 SARERLAGNTGELF
- TRBV7-9 ASSFSQDPKFYSEQF
- TRBV11-1 ASSLVDYEQF
- TRBV14 ASSPRRGGEF
- TRBV20-1 SARDIMGHTNTEAF
TRBD2 TRBV7-2 ASSFDSGRAHNEQY
- TRBV2 ASSKTEHYGYT
- TRBV27 APRTDYYEKLF
TRBD1 TRBV13 ASSSSRDRDLSGYT
- TRBV3-1 ASGGAITDTQY
TRBD2 TRBV20-1 SAEERGNSYEQY
TRBD2 TRBV29-1 SVAGTSGNQETQY
- TRBV5-1 ASSPGDGSQETQY
- TRBV5-1 ASSSGDAILLGGYT
TRBD2 TRBV18 ASAPGLATDTQY
- TRBV20-1 SARDGGNEQF
- TRBV27 ASSFLALSTDTQY
- TRBV10-3 AISNRETPGELF
TRBD1 TRBV7-9 ASSFIPGQGMDTEAF
TRBD1 TRBV27 ASSFLRTGAPDTQY
TRBD1 TRBV10-3 AISESGAPGTGTDTQY
- TRBV9 ASSVIVSDQETQY
- TRBV2 ASLAQGPNQPQH
- TRBV20-1 SAQEWAGELF
TRBD1 TRBV20-1 SSPTGEDYGYT
- TRBV20-1 SARDHLAFYNEQF